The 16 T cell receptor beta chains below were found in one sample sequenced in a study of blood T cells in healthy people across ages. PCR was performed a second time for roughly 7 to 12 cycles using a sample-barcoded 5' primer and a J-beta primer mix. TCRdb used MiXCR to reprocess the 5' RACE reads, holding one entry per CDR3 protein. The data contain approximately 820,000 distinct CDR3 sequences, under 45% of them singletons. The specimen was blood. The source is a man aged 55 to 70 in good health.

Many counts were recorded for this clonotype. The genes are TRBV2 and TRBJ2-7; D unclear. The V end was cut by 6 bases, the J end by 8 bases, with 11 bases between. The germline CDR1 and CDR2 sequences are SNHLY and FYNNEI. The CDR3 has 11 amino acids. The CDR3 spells CASSSLLQQYF. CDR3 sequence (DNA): TGTGCCAGCAGCTCCCTTTTGCAGCAGTACTTC. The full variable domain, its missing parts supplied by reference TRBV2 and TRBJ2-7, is EPEVTQTPSHQVTQMGQEVILRCVPISNHLYFYWYRQILGQKVEFLVSFYNNEISEKSEIFDDQFSVERPDGSNFTLKIRSTKLEDSAMYFCASSSLLQQYFGPGTRLTVT.

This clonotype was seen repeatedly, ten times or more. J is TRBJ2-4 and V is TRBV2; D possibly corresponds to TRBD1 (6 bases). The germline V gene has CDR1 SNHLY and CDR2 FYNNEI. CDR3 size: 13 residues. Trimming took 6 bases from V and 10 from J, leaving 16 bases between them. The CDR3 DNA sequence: TGTGCCAGCAGGGGGGACATTTTTGGGATTCAGTACTTC. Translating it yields CASRGDIFGIQYF.

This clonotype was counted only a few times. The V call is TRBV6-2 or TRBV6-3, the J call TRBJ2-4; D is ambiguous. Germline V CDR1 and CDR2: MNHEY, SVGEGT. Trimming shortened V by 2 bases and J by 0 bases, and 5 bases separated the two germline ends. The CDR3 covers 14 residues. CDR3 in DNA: TGTGCCAGCAGTTACGTTCCAGCCAAAAACATTCAGTACTTC. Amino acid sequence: CASSYVPAKNIQYF.

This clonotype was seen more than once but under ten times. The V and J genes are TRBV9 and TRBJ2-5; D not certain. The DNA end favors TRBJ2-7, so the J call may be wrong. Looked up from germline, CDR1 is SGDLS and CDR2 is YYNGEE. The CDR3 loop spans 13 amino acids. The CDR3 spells CASSGARSGEQYF. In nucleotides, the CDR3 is TGTGCCAGCAGCGGGGCCAGATCGGGCGAGCAGTACTTC.

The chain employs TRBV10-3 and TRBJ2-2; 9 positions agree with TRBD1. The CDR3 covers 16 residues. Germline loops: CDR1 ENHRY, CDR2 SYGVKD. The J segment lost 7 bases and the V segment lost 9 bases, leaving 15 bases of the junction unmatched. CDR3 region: CAIPPLRQGGSGELFF. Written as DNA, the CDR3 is TGTGCCATACCTCCCCTAAGACAGGGGGGGAGCGGGGAGCTGTTTTTT.

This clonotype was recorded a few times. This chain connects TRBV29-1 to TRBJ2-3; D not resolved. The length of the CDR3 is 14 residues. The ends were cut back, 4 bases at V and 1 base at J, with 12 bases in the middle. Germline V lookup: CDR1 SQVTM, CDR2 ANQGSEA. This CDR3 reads CSVVVSRGTDTQYF. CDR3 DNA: TGCAGCGTTGTCGTCTCACGGGGCACAGATACGCAGTATTTT.

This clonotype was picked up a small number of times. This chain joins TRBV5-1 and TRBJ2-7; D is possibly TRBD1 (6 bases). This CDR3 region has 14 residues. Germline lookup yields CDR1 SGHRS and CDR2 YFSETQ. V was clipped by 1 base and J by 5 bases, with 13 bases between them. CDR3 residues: CASSLYGTSDEQYF. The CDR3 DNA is TGCGCCAGCAGCTTGTACGGGACATCGGACGAGCAGTACTTC.

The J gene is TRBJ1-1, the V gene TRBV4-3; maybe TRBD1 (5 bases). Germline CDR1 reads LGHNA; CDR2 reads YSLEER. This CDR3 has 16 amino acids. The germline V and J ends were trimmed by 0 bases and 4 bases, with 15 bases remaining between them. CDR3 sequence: CASSQDLGQRGTEAFF. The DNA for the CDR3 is TGCGCCAGCAGCCAAGATTTAGGCCAAAGGGGCACTGAAGCTTTCTTT.

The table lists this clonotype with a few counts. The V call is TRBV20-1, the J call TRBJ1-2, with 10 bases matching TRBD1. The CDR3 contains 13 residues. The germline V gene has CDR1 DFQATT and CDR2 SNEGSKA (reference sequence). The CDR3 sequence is CSVRDRGPYGYTF. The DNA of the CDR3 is TGCAGCGTCCGGGACAGGGGACCCTATGGCTACACCTTC.

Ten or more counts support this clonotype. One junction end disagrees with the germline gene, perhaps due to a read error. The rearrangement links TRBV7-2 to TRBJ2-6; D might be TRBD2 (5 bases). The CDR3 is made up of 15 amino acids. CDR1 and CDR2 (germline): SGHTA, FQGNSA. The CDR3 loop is CASSPRGSGANVLTF. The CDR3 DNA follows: TGCGCCAGCAGTCCCCGGGGCTCTGGGGCCAACGTCCTGACTTTC.

Here the CDR3 reads CASSQLDLVATENTIYF. CDR3 DNA sequence: TGCGCCAGCAGCCAATTGGACCTGGTGGCTACGGAAAACACCATATATTTT. This chain uses TRBV4-1 with TRBJ1-3; D call uncertain. The V gene's germline CDR1 is MGHRA and CDR2 YSYEKL. CDR3 size: 17 residues. Trimming took off 2 bases at V and 6 bases at J, with 20 bases between the two ends.

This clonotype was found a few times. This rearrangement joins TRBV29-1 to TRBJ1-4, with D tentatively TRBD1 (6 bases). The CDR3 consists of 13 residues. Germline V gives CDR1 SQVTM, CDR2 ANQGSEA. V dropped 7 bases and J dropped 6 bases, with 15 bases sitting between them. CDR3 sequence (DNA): TGCAGCGCCCGAGGGGGGGCGGATGAAAAACTGTTTTTT. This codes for CSARGGADEKLFF.

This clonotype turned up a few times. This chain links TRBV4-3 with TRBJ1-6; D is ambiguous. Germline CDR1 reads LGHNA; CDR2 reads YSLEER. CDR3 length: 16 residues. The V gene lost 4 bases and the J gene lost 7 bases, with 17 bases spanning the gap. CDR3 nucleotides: TGCGCCAGCAGCCCAAGCAATAGTCGGATGAATTCACCCCTCCACTTT. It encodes CASSPSNSRMNSPLHF.

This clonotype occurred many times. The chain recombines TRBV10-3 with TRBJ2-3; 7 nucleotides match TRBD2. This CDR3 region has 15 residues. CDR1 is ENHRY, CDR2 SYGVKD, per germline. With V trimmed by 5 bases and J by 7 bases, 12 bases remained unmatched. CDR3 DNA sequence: TGTGCCATCAGTTTGGAAGCGGGGCTCCAGAATACGCAGTATTTT. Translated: CAISLEAGLQNTQYF.

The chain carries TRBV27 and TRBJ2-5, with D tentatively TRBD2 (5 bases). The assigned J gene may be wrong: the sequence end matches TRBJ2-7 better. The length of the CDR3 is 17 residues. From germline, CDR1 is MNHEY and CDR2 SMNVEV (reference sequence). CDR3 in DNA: TGTGCCAGCAGGACACAGCGGACCCCATCGAATCTCTACGAGCAGTACTTC. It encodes CASRTQRTPSNLYEQYF.

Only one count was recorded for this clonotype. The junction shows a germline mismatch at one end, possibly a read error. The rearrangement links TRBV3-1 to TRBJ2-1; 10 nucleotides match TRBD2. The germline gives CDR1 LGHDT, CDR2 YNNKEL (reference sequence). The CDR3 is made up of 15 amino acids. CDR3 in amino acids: CASSQDTGLAVKQFF. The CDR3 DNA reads TGTGCAAGCAGCCAAGATACCGGACTAGCGGTAAAGCAGTTCTTC.